The source of this T cell receptor (beta chain) is a study of T cell responses to AZD1222 COVID-19 vaccine. Findings and caveats of the study: The number of AZD1222 recipients seropositive at baseline was only five or six. Repertoires in all cases were sampled only once the peak T cell response had passed. Spike-specific TCR breadth and depth grew following two AZD1222 doses.

In the case of this clone: Its target is unknown.

CDR3 length: 13 residues. From germline, CDR1 is SGHDN and CDR2 FVKESK. Trimming took 3 bases from V and 1 from J, leaving 6 bases between them. Clones were sequenced by immunoSEQ multiplex PCR, and TCRdb holds only the in-frame ones, with some missing. There are about 140,000 clones in the sample; 80% to 95% occur only once, and over 4% lies in the top ten. This chain uses TRBV14 with TRBJ1-1; D gene uncertain. This material consisted of peripheral blood, taken 28 days after the second AZD1222 dose. The sequence came from an adult who received the AZD1222 COVID-19 vaccine. The CDR3 sequence: CASSHYKNTEAFF. CDR3 bases: TGTGCCAGCAGCCACTACAAGAACACTGAAGCTTTCTTT.